These T cell receptor beta chains were read from a single sample in a study of T-cell memory formation after mild COVID-19. TCRdb reprocessed the 5' RACE reads with MiXCR, giving one entry per CDR3 protein. The sample shows 150,000 or so distinct CDR3 sequences, around a tenth of them seen only once. Specimen: PBMCs or a T cell subset sorted from them (not recorded which). Receptors were obtained from a man aged 18-30 years who had mild COVID-19 (a few samples of this study predate the infection). Cell type and time point are not known. CDR3s include the opening cysteine and the closing phenylalanine or tryptophan. Fields, in order: CDR3 DNA, CDR3 protein, clone size, V gene, D gene, J gene. The D gene is left open where the match is weak. Clone size, where shown, is once, few, many, or a class for clones that have expanded.

TGTGCCAGCAGTTACTTTCCTAGCGGGGGTCCAGATACGCAGTATTTT,CASSYFPSGGPDTQYF,.,TRBV6-5,TRBD2,TRBJ2-3
TGCAGTGCTAGATTTGGGACTAGCGTTGGTGAGCAGTTCTTC,CSARFGTSVGEQFF,few,TRBV20-1,TRBD2,TRBJ2-1
TGCAGCGCACAGTTCAGTGACACTGAAGCTTTCTTT,CSAQFSDTEAFF,.,TRBV29-1,.,TRBJ1-1
TGCGCCAGCAGCTCCTTAGCGGGGGGGAACACCGGGGAGCTGTTTTTT,CASSSLAGGNTGELFF,.,TRBV5-1,TRBD2,TRBJ2-2
TGCAGCCCGACGGGACACGACACTGAAGCTTTCTTT,CSPTGHDTEAFF,.,TRBV29-1,.,TRBJ1-1
TGCGCCAGCAGCTTGGACGGGTCGGGACCCGGGGAGCTGTTTTTT,CASSLDGSGPGELFF,many,TRBV5-1,.,TRBJ2-2
TGTGCCAGCAGCTTACTAGCGGTACTACGGGGCGAGCAGTACTTC,CASSLLAVLRGEQYF,.,TRBV7-2,TRBD2,TRBJ2-7
TGCGCCAGCAGCTTCGCGGGGGGCTACGAGCAGTACTTC,CASSFAGGYEQYF,few,TRBV5-1,TRBD2,TRBJ2-7
TGTGCCAGCACCTACGGGACGGTGAGAGAGACCCAGTACTTC,CASTYGTVRETQYF,.,TRBV6-2/TRBV6-3,.,TRBJ2-5
TGCAGTGCTAGACCGAACCTGAACACTGAAGCTTTCTTT,CSARPNLNTEAFF,.,TRBV20-1,.,TRBJ1-1
TGTGCCAGCAGCCAAAGTTCGGGACATTGGGCTTTCTTT,CASSQSSGHWAFF,.,TRBV3-1,.,TRBJ1-1
TGTGCCAGCTCACACGGGGGCTACTCCTACGAGCAGTACTTC,CASSHGGYSYEQYF,.,TRBV18,.,TRBJ2-7
TGTGCCAGCAGTTTATTCGGTGGGGATAACACCGGGGAGCTGTTTTTT,CASSLFGGDNTGELFF,few,TRBV12-3/TRBV12-4,.,TRBJ2-2
TGTGCCAGCACCACTGATCCGATTGAGCAGTTCTTC,CASTTDPIEQFF,few,TRBV11-2,.,TRBJ2-1
TGCGCCAGCAACGAGCTAGCTTTAACAGATACGCAGTATTTT,CASNELALTDTQYF,few,TRBV5-1,.,TRBJ2-3
TGTGCCAGCAGGGCGACTAGCGGGGGGGCATCTAGCCACGAGCAGTACTTC,CASRATSGGASSHEQYF,.,TRBV6-6,TRBD2,TRBJ2-7
TGTGCCAGCAGTTTTGGACTCACGGCGTCATACAATGAGCAGTTCTTC,CASSFGLTASYNEQFF,.,TRBV12-3/TRBV12-4,.,TRBJ2-1
TGTGCCAGCAGTTCCCTTAGACCTGACCCTAATCAGCCCCAGCATTTT,CASSSLRPDPNQPQHF,few,TRBV27,.,TRBJ1-5
TGTGCCAGCAGCCCACAGAGGACTCCCCTAGCCAATGAGCAGTTCTTC,CASSPQRTPLANEQFF,many,TRBV7-2,.,TRBJ2-1
TGTGCCAGCAGCCTCCAGGGGACCCTCAGATCGGGCAATCAGCCCCAGCATTTT,CASSLQGTLRSGNQPQHF,few,TRBV7-2,.,TRBJ1-5
TGTGCCAGCAGCCAATGGCTAGAAAGCTACGAGCAGTACTTC,CASSQWLESYEQYF,.,TRBV3-1,.,TRBJ2-7
TGTGCCTGGAGTAGGGGGTTCGACACTGAAGCTTTCTTT,CAWSRGFDTEAFF,.,TRBV30,.,TRBJ1-1
TGCGCCAGCAGCCAAGAAGGGGCAGGGGGCAGCTATGGCTACACCTTC,CASSQEGAGGSYGYTF,few,TRBV4-1,TRBD1,TRBJ1-2
TGTGCCAGCAGCCCACACGGTTCAGGCTACAATCGGGGACAAGAGACCCAGTACTTC,CASSPHGSGYNRGQETQYF,many,TRBV4-2,.,TRBJ2-5
TGCAGTGCTCAGTCAGGGGGCACGAGCACCTACGAGCAGTACTTC,CSAQSGGTSTYEQYF,few,TRBV20-1,TRBD1,TRBJ2-7
TGCGCCAGCAGCTGTCTCCCTAGCGACGACTCTAAATGCCTCCAAGAGACCCAGTACTTC,CASSCLPSDDSKCLQETQYF,.,TRBV5-1,.,TRBJ2-5
TGTGCCAGCAGAGGACAGGGCGAGCAGTACTTC,CASRGQGEQYF,few,TRBV12-3/TRBV12-4,TRBD1,TRBJ2-7
TGTGCCAGCAGCTTAGGTGGGGACTGGGAAACGGCCAACGTCCTGACTTTC,CASSLGGDWETANVLTF,many,TRBV7-2,.,TRBJ2-6
TGTGCCAGCAGCTACGGCCAAACCGGGACCAGCACAGATACGCAGTATTTT,CASSYGQTGTSTDTQYF,many,TRBV6-5,.,TRBJ2-3
TGCAGTGCTAGAACCGGGACGGAGAATGGCTACACCTTC,CSARTGTENGYTF,.,TRBV20-1,.,TRBJ1-2
TGTGCCAGCGGGGTCCCCAGGGAGACCCAGTACTTC,CASGVPRETQYF,few,TRBV6-4,.,TRBJ2-5
TGTGCCAGCAGTTGGCAGGGTACCTATGGCTACACCTTC,CASSWQGTYGYTF,.,TRBV6-2/TRBV6-3,.,TRBJ1-2
TGTGCCAGCAGCGTAGGGGGACTAGGATTCGCGGATACGCAGTATTTT,CASSVGGLGFADTQYF,few,TRBV9,TRBD2,TRBJ2-3
TGTGCCAGCAGCTTAGTTGTTAGCGGGGAAGATACGCAGTATTTT,CASSLVVSGEDTQYF,.,TRBV7-2,TRBD2,TRBJ2-3
TGTGCCAGCAGCACGCAACAGGGGGTCTATGGCTACACCTTC,CASSTQQGVYGYTF,many,TRBV7-2,TRBD1,TRBJ1-2
TGTGCCAGCAGCCCATGGCAAAGGGATGCGCAGTTCTTC,CASSPWQRDAQFF,few,TRBV11-2,.,TRBJ2-1
TGCGCCAGCAGCCAAGATAACAGGGTAGGAAACACCATATATTTT,CASSQDNRVGNTIYF,many,TRBV4-1,.,TRBJ1-3
TGTGCCAGCAGGGCCAACAATAATCCTAACTATGGCTACACCTTC,CASRANNNPNYGYTF,few,TRBV7-9,.,TRBJ1-2
TGTGCCAGCAGCTACGGGACAGGGGCAGAGACCCAGTACTTC,CASSYGTGAETQYF,.,TRBV7-9,TRBD1,TRBJ2-5
TGTGCCAGCAGCAATCGGCAAGCACCCACAGATACGCAGTATTTT,CASSNRQAPTDTQYF,few,TRBV7-2,.,TRBJ2-3
TGTGCCCGGAAGGGAGGCGGGGGGCGAACAGAGACCCAGTACTTC,CARKGGGGRTETQYF,.,TRBV30,TRBD2,TRBJ2-5
TGTGCCAGCAGTCTCTATGAAACCTCCTACGAGCAGTACTTC,CASSLYETSYEQYF,few,TRBV12-3/TRBV12-4,.,TRBJ2-7
TGTGCCAGCAGCCAAGATAGAGAGGGGGCGAACACCGGGGAGCTGTTTTTT,CASSQDREGANTGELFF,.,TRBV4-2,.,TRBJ2-2